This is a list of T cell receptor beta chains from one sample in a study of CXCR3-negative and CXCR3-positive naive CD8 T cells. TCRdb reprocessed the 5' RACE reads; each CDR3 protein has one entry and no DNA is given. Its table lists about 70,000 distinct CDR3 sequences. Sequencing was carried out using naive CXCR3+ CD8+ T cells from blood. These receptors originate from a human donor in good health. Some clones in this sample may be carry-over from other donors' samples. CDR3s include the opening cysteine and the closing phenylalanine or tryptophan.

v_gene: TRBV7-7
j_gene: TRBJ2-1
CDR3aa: CASSLFRQGAYNEQFF

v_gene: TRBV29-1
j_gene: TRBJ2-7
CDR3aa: CSVEAGKSYEQYF

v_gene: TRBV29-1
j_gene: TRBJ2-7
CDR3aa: CSVEHPGRDRGPYEQYF

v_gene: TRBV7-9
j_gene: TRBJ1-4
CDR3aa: CASSLRSTNEKLFF

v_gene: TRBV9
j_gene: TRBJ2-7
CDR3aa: CASSVGGTGGDEQYF

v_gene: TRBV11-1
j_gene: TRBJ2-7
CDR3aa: CASSLYTPYEQYF

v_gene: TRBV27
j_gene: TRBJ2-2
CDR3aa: CASSPWAEGITGELFF

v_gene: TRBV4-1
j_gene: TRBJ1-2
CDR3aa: CASSQERGQANYGYTF

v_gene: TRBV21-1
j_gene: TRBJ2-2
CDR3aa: CASSKWEDRGTGELFF

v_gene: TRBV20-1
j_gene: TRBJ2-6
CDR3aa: CSARDPVGSSGANVLTF

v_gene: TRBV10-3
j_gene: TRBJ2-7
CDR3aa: CAISESGREQYF

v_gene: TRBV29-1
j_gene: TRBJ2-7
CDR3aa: CSVEDSQGANEQYF

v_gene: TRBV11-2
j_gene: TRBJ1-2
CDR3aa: CASSSLRDGEISNYGYTF

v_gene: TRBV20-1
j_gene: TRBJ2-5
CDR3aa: CSARSGGLLQETQYF

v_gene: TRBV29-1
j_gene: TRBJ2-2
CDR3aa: CSVGQGLGTGELFF

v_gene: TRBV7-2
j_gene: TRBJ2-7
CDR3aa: CASSPVAGGSYEQYF

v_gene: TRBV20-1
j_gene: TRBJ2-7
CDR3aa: CSASGQSDYEQYF

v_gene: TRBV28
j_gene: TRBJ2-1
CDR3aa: CASSPAAGGHYNEQFF

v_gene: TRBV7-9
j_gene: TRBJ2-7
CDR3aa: CASSPPRLREQYF

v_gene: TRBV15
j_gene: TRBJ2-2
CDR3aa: CATSTTGGRTGELFF

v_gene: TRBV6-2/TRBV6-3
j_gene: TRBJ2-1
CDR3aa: CASKQRGRGEQFF

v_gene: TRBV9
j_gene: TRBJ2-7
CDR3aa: CASSGSGGAGVEQYF

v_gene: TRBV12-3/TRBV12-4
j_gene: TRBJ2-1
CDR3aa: CASSPQPGTYNEQFF

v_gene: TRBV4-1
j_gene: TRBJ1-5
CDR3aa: CASSQGLKGPNNQPQHF

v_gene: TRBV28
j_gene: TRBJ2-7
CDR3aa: CASRPRIAYEQYF

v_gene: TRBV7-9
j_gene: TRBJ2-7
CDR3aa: CASSSRTGLSYEQYF

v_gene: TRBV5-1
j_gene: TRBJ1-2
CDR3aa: CASSLPQDDSYTF